The entry below describes one TCR beta chain. V was pared by 6 bases and J by 1 base, with 4 bases of the junction left unmatched. The CDR3 extends over 15 amino acids. The germline V gene has CDR1 LNHDA and CDR2 SQIVND (reference sequence). The record originates from a study of blood T cell repertoires in COVID-19. Overall study context: Samples representing acute and convalescent COVID-19 were sourced from the United States, Italy and Spain.

Per the original methods: Using reference gene primer amplification, nucleated cell counts were estimated. TCRdb's copy holds only in-frame clones and misses some; the assay was immunoSEQ multiplex PCR. Clonal size and the V and J genes are those of that table, whereas D and trimming came from the DNA. The sample shows some 380,000 clones, roughly 77% of them seen only once. Sequencing used peripheral blood. The chain recombines TRBV19 with TRBJ1-5; 9 nucleotides agree with TRBD1. The clonotype originates from a human donor with acute or convalescent COVID-19. The donor label of this sample is uncertain. CDR3 nucleotides: TGTGCCAGTAGGTTTACAGGGGGCAGCAATCAGCCCCAGCATTTT. Translating gives CASRFTGGSNQPQHF.